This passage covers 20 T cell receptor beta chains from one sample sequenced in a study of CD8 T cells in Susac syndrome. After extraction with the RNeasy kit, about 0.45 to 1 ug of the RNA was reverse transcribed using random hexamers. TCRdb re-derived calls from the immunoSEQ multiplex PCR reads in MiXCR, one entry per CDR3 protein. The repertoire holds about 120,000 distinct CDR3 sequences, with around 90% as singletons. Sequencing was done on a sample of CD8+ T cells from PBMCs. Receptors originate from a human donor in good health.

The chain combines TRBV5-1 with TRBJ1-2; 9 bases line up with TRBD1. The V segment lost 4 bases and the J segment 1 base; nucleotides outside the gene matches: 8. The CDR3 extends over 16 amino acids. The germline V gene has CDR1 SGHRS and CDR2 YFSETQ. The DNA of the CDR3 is TGCGCCAGCAGCCCCGGGACAGGGATGGGTAACTATGGCTACACCTTC. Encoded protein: CASSPGTGMGNYGYTF.

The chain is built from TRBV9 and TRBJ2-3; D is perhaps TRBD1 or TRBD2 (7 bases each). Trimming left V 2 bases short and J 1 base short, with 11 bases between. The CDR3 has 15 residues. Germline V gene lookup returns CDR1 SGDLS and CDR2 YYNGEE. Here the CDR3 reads CASSVRGGRTDTQYF. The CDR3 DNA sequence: TGTGCCAGCAGCGTCAGGGGGGGACGCACAGATACGCAGTATTTT.

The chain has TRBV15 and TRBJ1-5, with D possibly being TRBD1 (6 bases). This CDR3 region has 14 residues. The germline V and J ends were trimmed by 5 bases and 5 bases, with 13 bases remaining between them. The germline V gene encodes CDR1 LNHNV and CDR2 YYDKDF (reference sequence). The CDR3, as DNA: TGTGCCACCAGCGCTCGGGACACCGATCAGCCCCAGCATTTT. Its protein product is CATSARDTDQPQHF.

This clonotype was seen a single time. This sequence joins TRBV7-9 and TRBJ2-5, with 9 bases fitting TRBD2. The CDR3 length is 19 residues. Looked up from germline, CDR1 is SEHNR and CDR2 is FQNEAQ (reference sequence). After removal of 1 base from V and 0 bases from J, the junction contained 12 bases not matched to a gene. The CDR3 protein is CASSLEEASGVGYQETQYF. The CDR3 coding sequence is TGTGCCAGCAGCTTAGAAGAGGCTAGCGGGGTCGGTTACCAAGAGACCCAGTACTTC.

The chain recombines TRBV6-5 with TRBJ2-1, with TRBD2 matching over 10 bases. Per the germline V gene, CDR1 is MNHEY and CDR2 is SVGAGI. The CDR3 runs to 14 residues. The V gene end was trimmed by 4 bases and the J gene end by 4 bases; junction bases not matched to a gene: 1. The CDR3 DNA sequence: TGTGCCAGCAGTTGGACTAGCGGTTACAATGAGCAGTTCTTC. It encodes CASSWTSGYNEQFF.

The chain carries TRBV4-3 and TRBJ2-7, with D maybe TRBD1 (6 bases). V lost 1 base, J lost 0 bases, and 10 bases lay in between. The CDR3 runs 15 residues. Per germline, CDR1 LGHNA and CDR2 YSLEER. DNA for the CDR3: TGCGCCAGCAGCCAAGGCAGGGGCGTCTCCTACGAGCAGTACTTC. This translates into CASSQGRGVSYEQYF.

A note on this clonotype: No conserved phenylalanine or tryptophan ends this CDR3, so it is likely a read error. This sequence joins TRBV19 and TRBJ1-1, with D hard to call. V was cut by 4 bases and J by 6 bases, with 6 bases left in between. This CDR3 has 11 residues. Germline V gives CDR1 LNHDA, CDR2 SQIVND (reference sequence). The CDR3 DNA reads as TGTGCCAGTAGTACTATAGCTGAAGCTTTCCTT. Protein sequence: CASSTIAEAFL.

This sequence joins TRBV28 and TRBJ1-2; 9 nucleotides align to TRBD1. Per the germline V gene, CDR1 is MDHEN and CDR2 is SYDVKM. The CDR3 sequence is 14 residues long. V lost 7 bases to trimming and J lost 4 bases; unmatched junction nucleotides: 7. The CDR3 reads CASTQGQGSYGYTF. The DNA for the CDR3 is TGTGCCAGCACTCAGGGACAGGGTTCCTATGGCTACACCTTC.

The CDR3 region is CASSVPYAEVMNTEAFF. The CDR3 DNA reads as TGTGCCAGCAGCGTCCCCTACGCCGAAGTTATGAACACTGAAGCTTTCTTT. The V and J genes are TRBV9 and TRBJ1-1; no clear D gene. CDR1 is SGDLS and CDR2 is YYNGEE in the germline V gene. Deletions cut 2 bases from V and 0 bases from J, with 17 bases between. The CDR3 is 17 amino acids.

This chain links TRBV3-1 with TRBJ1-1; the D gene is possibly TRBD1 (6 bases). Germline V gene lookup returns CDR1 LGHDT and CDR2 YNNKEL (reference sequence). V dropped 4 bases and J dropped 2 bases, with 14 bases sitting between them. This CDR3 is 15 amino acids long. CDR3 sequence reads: CASSLRGGGNTEAFF. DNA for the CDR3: TGTGCCAGCAGCCTCCGGGGGGGCGGCAACACTGAAGCTTTCTTT.

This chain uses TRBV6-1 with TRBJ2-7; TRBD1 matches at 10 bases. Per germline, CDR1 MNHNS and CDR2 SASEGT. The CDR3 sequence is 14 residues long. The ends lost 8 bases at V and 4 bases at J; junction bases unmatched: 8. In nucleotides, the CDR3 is TGTGCCAGCCACCTTGACAGGGGGCGGTACGAGCAGTACTTC. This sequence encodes CASHLDRGRYEQYF.

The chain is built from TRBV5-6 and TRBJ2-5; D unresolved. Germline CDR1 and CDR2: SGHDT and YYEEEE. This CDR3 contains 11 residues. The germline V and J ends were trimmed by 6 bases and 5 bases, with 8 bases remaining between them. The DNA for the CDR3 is TGTGCCAGCACCCGCCGGGAGACCCAGTACTTC. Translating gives CASTRRETQYF.

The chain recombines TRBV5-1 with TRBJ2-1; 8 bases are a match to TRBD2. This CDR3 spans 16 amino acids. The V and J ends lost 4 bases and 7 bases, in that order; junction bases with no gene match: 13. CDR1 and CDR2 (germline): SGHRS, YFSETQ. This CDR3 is CASSKITGGGGNEQFF. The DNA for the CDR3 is TGCGCCAGCAGCAAAATCACGGGAGGGGGGGGGAATGAGCAGTTCTTC.

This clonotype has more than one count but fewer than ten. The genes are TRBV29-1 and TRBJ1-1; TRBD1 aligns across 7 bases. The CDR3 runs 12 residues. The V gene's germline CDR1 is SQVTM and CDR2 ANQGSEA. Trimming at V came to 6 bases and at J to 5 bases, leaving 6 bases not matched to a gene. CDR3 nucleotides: TGCAGCGTGCCCACAGGGGTGACTGAAGCTTTCTTT. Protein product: CSVPTGVTEAFF.

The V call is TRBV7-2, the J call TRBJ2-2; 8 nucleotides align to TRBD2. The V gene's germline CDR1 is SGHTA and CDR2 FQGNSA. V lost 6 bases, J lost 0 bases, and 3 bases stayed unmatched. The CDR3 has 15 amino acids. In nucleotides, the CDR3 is TGTGCCAGCAGATCGGGACTAGCGAACACCGGGGAGCTGTTTTTT. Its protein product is CASRSGLANTGELFF.

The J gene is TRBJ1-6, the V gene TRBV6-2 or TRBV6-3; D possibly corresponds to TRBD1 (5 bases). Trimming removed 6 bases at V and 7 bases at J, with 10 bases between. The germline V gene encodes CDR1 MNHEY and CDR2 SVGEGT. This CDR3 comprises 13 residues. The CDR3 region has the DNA TGTGCCAGCAGCACAAGACAGAATTCACCCCTCCACTTT. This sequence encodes CASSTRQNSPLHF.

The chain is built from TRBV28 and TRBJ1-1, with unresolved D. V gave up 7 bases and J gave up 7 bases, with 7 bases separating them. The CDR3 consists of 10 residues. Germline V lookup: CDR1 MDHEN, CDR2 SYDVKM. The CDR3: CASTSGEAFF. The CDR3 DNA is TGTGCCAGCACATCGGGTGAAGCTTTCTTT.

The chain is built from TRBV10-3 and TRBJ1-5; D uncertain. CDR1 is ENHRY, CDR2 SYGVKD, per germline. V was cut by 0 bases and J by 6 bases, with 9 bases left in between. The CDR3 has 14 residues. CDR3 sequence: CAISESGSSQPQHF. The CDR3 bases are TGTGCCATCAGTGAGTCAGGGTCTAGTCAGCCCCAGCATTTT.

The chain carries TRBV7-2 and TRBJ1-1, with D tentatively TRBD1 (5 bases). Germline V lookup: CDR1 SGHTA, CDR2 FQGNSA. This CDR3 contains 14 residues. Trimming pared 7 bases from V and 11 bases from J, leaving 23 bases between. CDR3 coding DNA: TGTGCCAGCAAGAAAGCCGGGACTGGGAACCGGGCTTTCTTT. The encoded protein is CASKKAGTGNRAFF.

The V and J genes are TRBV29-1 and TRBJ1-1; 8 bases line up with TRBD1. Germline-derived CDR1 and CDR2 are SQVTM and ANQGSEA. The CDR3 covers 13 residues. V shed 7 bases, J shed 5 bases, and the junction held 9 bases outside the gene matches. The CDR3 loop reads CSARGQGGTEAFF. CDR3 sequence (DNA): TGCAGCGCTAGAGGACAGGGTGGGACTGAAGCTTTCTTT.